This T cell receptor beta chain was captured by sequencing in a study of T cell responses to AZD1222 COVID-19 vaccine. Points on this clone: What it binds is not known.

Findings and caveats of the study: A mostly white British donor set with more females was recruited, and clonal diversity was possibly underestimated.

The method was immunoSEQ multiplex PCR; TCRdb's version includes in-frame clones alone and lacks a portion of them. The sample has around 140,000 clones, roughly 91% seen once. The input for sequencing was peripheral blood, taken on day 0 of AZD1222 vaccination. This clonotype originated in an adult in good health.

The CDR3 DNA follows: TGTGCCAGCAGCTTATCGCAGGGTAGGTGGTTCGGGGGAGCCAAAAACATTCAGTACTTC. Protein: CASSLSQGRWFGGAKNIQYF. The chain carries TRBV7-3 and TRBJ2-4, with TRBD2 as a possible D gene (6 bases). V lost 2 bases and J 0 bases, leaving 23 bases between the germline ends. This CDR3 has 20 residues. Germline CDR1 reads SGHTA; CDR2 reads FQGTGA.